The source of this T cell receptor (beta chain) is a study of blood T cell repertoires in COVID-19. The study drew participants aged about 18 to 95 years from roughly 25 US areas. Original handling: Using reference gene primer amplification, nucleated cell counts were estimated. Sequencing was performed with immunoSEQ multiplex PCR; in TCRdb, only in-frame clones are kept and a portion is missing. D and trimming come from the DNA, and the V and J calls and clone size come from that table. The sample lists roughly 260,000 clones; roughly 86% were seen once. This CDR3 is built from 13 residues. V shed 7 bases and J 4 bases; nucleotides not matched to a gene: 6. Germline CDR1 and CDR2: MNHEY and SMNVEV (reference sequence).

This clonotype was sampled from a woman in her 30s with acute COVID-19. Sequenced input: PBMCs or T cells enriched from blood (not recorded which). The V gene is TRBV27, the J gene TRBJ1-1; TRBD1 aligns across 7 bases. The CDR3 protein is CASTTGSGTEAFF. In DNA, the CDR3 is TGTGCCAGCACGACAGGGTCGGGCACTGAAGCTTTCTTT.